Listed here is a single T cell receptor beta chain. These data are taken from a study of cytomegalovirus exposure and HLA in healthy donors. In the PCR, 60 Vbeta and 13 Jbeta primers were used. TCRdb's copy holds only in-frame clones and misses some; the assay was immunoSEQ multiplex PCR. The specimen's table records around 150,000 clones. There are 17 residues in the CDR3. Deletions cut 5 bases from V and 0 bases from J, with 17 bases between. CDR1 MGHRA and CDR2 YSYEKL come from the germline V gene. Specimen: PBMCs. The sequence derives from a man younger than 40 in good health and CMV-seronegative. This chain uses TRBV4-1 with TRBJ1-3, with D maybe TRBD1 (6 bases). Here the CDR3 reads CASSYNDRSFSGNTIYF. The CDR3 DNA follows: TGCGCCAGCAGCTATAACGACAGGTCCTTCTCTGGAAACACCATATATTTT.